This record looks at one T cell receptor (beta chain) sequence and its context. Its specificity is not known. Researchers ran the PCR with 60 Vbeta and 13 Jbeta primers. Some clones are missing from TCRdb's copy, which holds only in-frame ones; the method was immunoSEQ multiplex PCR. The sample lists over 150,000 clones, about 83% occurring once. This entry belongs to a study of cytomegalovirus exposure and HLA in healthy donors. General observations from the study: CMV antigen specificity was confirmed in vitro for three CMV-associated chains.

Per the germline V gene, CDR1 is SGHNT and CDR2 is YYREEE (reference sequence). CDR3 length equals 18 residues. Germline trimming cut 6 bases from V and 4 bases from J; bases unmatched to any gene: 18. This clonotype was obtained from a girl aged 10 to 17 in good health and CMV-seropositive. Sample: PBMCs. The rearrangement uses TRBV5-4 and TRBJ2-5, with 10 bases identical to TRBD2. For the CDR3, the DNA is TGTGCCAGCACCTCCGGAGGGGTAGCGGGGGGTGTGTCAGAGACCCAGTACTTC. Amino acids: CASTSGGVAGGVSETQYF.